This TCR beta chain is from a study of blood T cell repertoires in COVID-19 (dated by TCRdb to about 2020). About the full investigation: Samples from collaborators originated in the United States, Italy and Spain and spanned both the acute and convalescent phases of COVID-19. The prospective study material was composed of cDNA or gDNA derived from T cells, B-cell-depleted T cells, or PBMCs. Subjects who had been exposed to COVID-19, were actively infected with it, or had recovered from it provided the deeply sampled blood TCRbeta repertoires that made up the dataset. The repertoires were released in a freely available public database intended as a resource for research on the immune response to SARS-CoV-2. Samples were obtained from the ongoing ImmuneRACE study (first 160 participants) and from over 1,000 subjects provided by 6 global collaborators. Sample metadata almost always included a de-identified subject ID, COVID-19 status, age in years and sex. HLA class I and class II types, where available, came from metadata supplied by the sample provider rather than from assay-based typing. The paper as a whole reports these results and caveats: The quantity of clinical and demographic metadata differed by source and by participant and was supplied without curation.

As concerns this clone: Its antigen is unknown. No clone much larger than this one lies a single base away; base qualities are absent.

TCRbeta CDR3 regions were amplified from genomic DNA by means of the immunoSEQ Assay, a bias-controlled multiplex PCR. The study's processing was this. The number of nucleated cells in each sample was estimated from the amplification of reference gene primers within the assay. To quantify the absolute abundance of each unique TCRbeta CDR3 rearrangement, sequence reads were collapsed and filtered. For each sample, productive Simpson clonality was calculated as the square root of Simpson's diversity index over productive rearrangements. In TCRdb, the immuneACCESS table is reduced to in-frame sequences with V and J assigned. These tables do not hold every clone; where another copy was compared, an unresolved V gene accounts for under half, and the others remain unexplained. V and J calls and clone size come straight from that table; D and trimming were deduced from the DNA. This sample gives 300,000 to 400,000 clones in total; around 85% of them show up just once. The ten top clones hold around 7.2% of the sample.

From its cysteine to its phenylalanine, the CDR3 spans 14 amino acids. Just CDR3 DNA is preserved here, 42 bases in frame from base 1. V lost 1 base and J lost 4 bases; the stretch between them is 10 bases long. According to the germline V gene, CDR1 reads SGHAT and CDR2 reads FQNNGV. Whole blood was collected in K2EDTA tubes by collaborating institutions according to the institutions' own protocols. For TCRbeta analysis, collaborators shipped samples as frozen whole blood, isolated PBMCs, or DNA extracted from either of those sample types. This TCR was sampled from a human donor in a cohort sampled during active COVID-19. The rearrangement joined TRBV11-2 to TRBJ1-2; the D gene is unclear. Source material: peripheral blood. CDR3 reads: CASSLGAGFYGYTF. Read as DNA, the sequence is TGTGCCAGCAGCTTAGGTGCGGGATTCTATGGCTACACCTTC.